Listed below are T cell receptor beta chains from one sample, sequenced in a study of cytomegalovirus exposure and HLA in healthy donors. The repertoire was sequenced with immunoSEQ multiplex PCR; TCRdb's copy has only in-frame clones and lacks some. The sample has roughly 100,000 clones; 75% to 85% are singletons. The specimen was PBMCs. These receptors were obtained from a young man in good health and CMV-seropositive. The CDR3 runs from the conserved cysteine through the conserved F or W. A D gene is named only where the DNA matches it firmly. Clone size is stated in some rows and not others, as once, few, many or a class when expanded.

D,J,V,size,CDR3,DNA
-,TRBJ1-1,TRBV9,few,CASSVGTTGGTEAFF,TGTGCCAGCAGCGTAGGGACGACAGGAGGAACTGAAGCTTTCTTT
TRBD2,TRBJ2-2,TRBV6-1,-,CASSARTSGVATGELFF,TGTGCCAGCAGTGCCCGGACTAGCGGGGTTGCCACCGGGGAGCTGTTTTTT
TRBD2,TRBJ2-7,TRBV5-1,-,CASSLNRGEIYEQYF,TGCGCCAGCAGCTTGAATCGGGGGGAAATCTACGAGCAGTACTTC
TRBD1,TRBJ1-4,TRBV28,-,CASSSPGQFNEKLFF,TGTGCCAGCAGTTCCCCGGGACAGTTTAATGAAAAACTGTTTTTT
TRBD2,TRBJ2-5,TRBV5-1,few,CASCEAGAQETQYF,TGCGCCAGCTGCGAAGCGGGGGCCCAAGAGACCCAGTACTTC
-,TRBJ1-1,TRBV2,once,CASGRLAVNTEAFF,TGTGCCAGCGGGCGTCTGGCAGTGAACACTGAAGCTTTCTTT
-,TRBJ1-3,TRBV28,-,CASREANSGNTIYF,TGTGCCAGCCGGGAGGCCAACTCTGGAAACACCATATATTTT
-,TRBJ1-3,TRBV4-2,-,CASSQDLPDSGNTIYF,TGTGCCAGCAGCCAAGATCTCCCAGACTCTGGAAACACCATATATTTT
TRBD1,TRBJ2-7,TRBV15,-,CATSWDSTYEQYF,TGTGCCACCAGCTGGGACAGTACCTACGAGCAGTACTTC
TRBD1,TRBJ1-2,TRBV5-5,few,CASSLSKGTGDYGYTF,TGTGCCAGCAGCTTGAGTAAAGGGACAGGGGACTATGGCTACACCTTC
-,TRBJ2-2,TRBV7-6,few,CASRGQGYTGELFF,TGTGCCAGCAGGGGTCAGGGGTACACCGGGGAGCTGTTTTTT
-,TRBJ2-1,TRBV20-1,-,CSARGQVAQFF,TGCAGTGCTCGCGGGCAGGTTGCGCAGTTCTTC
-,TRBJ2-3,TRBV11-2,-,CASSHFGQKTSTDTQYF,TGTGCCAGCAGCCACTTCGGACAGAAGACTAGCACAGATACGCAGTATTTT
-,TRBJ2-1,TRBV15,-,CATSRANRGLGDEQFF,TGTGCCACCAGCAGAGCAAATAGAGGTTTAGGGGATGAGCAGTTCTTC
TRBD2,TRBJ2-3,TRBV5-4,-,CASTAPGAGGTTDTQYF,TGTGCCAGCACCGCTCCTGGGGCGGGGGGCACCACAGATACGCAGTATTTT
-,TRBJ1-2,TRBV18,-,CASSPSGGDGYTF,TGTGCCAGCTCACCATCGGGGGGAGATGGCTACACCTTC
TRBD1,TRBJ2-7,TRBV19,-,CASANTGGTYEQYF,TGTGCCAGCGCCAATACAGGGGGGACCTACGAGCAGTACTTC
TRBD2,TRBJ2-3,TRBV5-6,-,CASSGAGGATYTQYF,TGTGCCAGCAGCGGCGCCGGGGGGGCCACGTATACGCAGTATTTT
-,TRBJ2-3,TRBV7-2,-,CASSLPGGLPQYF,TGTGCCAGCAGCTTACCGGGGGGCCTTCCGCAGTATTTT
-,TRBJ1-1,TRBV5-1,-,CASSLLGGSNTEAFF,TGCGCCAGCAGCTTGTTAGGCGGATCGAACACTGAAGCTTTCTTT
-,TRBJ2-3,TRBV6-1,once,CASSEGTVSRTDTQYF,TGTGCCAGCAGTGAAGGGACAGTAAGCCGCACAGATACGCAGTATTTT
-,TRBJ1-6,TRBV6-1,few,CASSESGPTFSPLHF,TGTGCCAGCAGTGAATCGGGTCCGACCTTTTCACCCCTCCACTTT
TRBD1,TRBJ1-4,TRBV6-1,-,CASSEKDRVGLNEKLFF,TGTGCCAGCAGTGAAAAAGACAGGGTGGGACTTAATGAAAAACTGTTTTTT
-,TRBJ2-3,TRBV6-1,-,CASIALEGSADTQYF,TGTGCCAGCATCGCTCTGGAGGGGTCAGCAGATACGCAGTATTTT
TRBD2,TRBJ2-7,TRBV29-1,once,CSARTSGGTYEQYF,TGCAGCGCACGGACTAGCGGGGGTACCTACGAGCAGTACTTC
TRBD2,TRBJ2-3,TRBV10-1,-,CASNQRGRTDTQYF,TGCGCCAGCAATCAGCGGGGCCGCACAGATACGCAGTATTTT
TRBD2,TRBJ2-5,TRBV2,-,CASPLRRAGGPGETQYF,TGTGCCAGCCCTCTTCGTCGGGCGGGGGGGCCAGGAGAGACCCAGTACTTC
-,TRBJ1-1,TRBV7-6,-,CASSLTENTEAFF,TGTGCCAGCAGCTTGACAGAGAACACTGAAGCTTTCTTT
TRBD1,TRBJ2-1,TRBV5-1,-,CASTQRTGGFYNEQFF,TGCGCCAGCACCCAACGGACAGGGGGCTTCTACAATGAGCAGTTCTTC
TRBD2,TRBJ2-7,TRBV4-2,-,CASSQESRGSSYEQYF,TGTGCCAGCAGCCAAGAGTCGCGGGGGAGCTCCTACGAGCAGTACTTC
-,TRBJ2-7,TRBV11-1,-,CASSRQVHSYEQYF,TGTGCCAGCAGCCGACAGGTTCACTCCTACGAGCAGTACTTC
-,TRBJ1-5,TRBV28,-,CASNPGNQPQHF,TGTGCCAGCAACCCAGGCAATCAGCCCCAGCATTTT
TRBD1,TRBJ2-5,TRBV7-2,-,CASSTDRGRRETQYF,TGTGCCAGCAGCACCGACAGGGGGCGGCGGGAGACCCAGTACTTC
-,TRBJ1-1,TRBV18,-,CASSPGHLNTEAFF,TGTGCCAGCTCACCAGGCCATCTTAACACTGAAGCTTTCTTT
-,TRBJ2-5,TRBV10-3,-,CAISETIQRMGRETQYF,TGTGCCATCAGTGAGACCATTCAGAGAATGGGCCGTGAGACCCAGTACTTC
-,TRBJ2-2,TRBV5-1,-,CASSHNRASNTGELFF,TGCGCCAGCAGCCATAACAGGGCATCGAACACCGGGGAGCTGTTTTTT
-,TRBJ1-1,TRBV9,few,CASSPDGVTNTEAFF,TGTGCCAGCAGCCCCGACGGGGTTACCAACACTGAAGCTTTCTTT